This T cell receptor beta chain stems from a study of T cells in Graves' hyperthyroidism and ophthalmopathy. The TCR beta CDR3 regions underwent amplification using RNA transcripts as the source. Primed by the HTBI set, a first-round RT-PCR was run on the TCR CDR3. TCRdb itself ran the multiplex PCR reads through MiXCR, one entry per CDR3 protein. The sample holds 500,000 to 550,000 distinct CDR3 sequences; 15% to 20% are singletons and the top ten take approximately 48%. General study results and limits: Within blood appeared most thyroid clonotypes that had expanded above 0.001.

A Clinical Activity Score of at least 3, a NOSPECS grade of at least 4 and a duration under 3 months were recorded in the ophthalmopathy patients. The germline gives CDR1 KGHSH, CDR2 LQKENI. V lost 3 bases and J lost 7; bases outside the gene matches: 7. This CDR3 is built from 15 residues. In regard to this clonotype: Its antigen is as yet unknown.

The sequencing input was blood. The TCR sequence derives from a middle-aged man with Graves' ophthalmopathy. The chain is built from TRBV18 and TRBJ1-5; 9 bases map to TRBD1. CDR3 in amino acids: CASSPDRGGGQPQHF. The CDR3 DNA sequence: TGTGCCAGCTCACCGGACAGGGGAGGAGGGCAGCCCCAGCATTTT.